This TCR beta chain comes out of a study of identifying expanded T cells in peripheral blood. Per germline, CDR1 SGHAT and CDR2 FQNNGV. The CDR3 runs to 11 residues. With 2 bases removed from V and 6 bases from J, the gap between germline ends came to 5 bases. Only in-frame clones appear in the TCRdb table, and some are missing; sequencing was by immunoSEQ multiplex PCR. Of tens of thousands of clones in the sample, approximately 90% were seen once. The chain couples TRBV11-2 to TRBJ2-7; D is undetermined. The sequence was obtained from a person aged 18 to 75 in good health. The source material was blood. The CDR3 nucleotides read TGTGCCAGCAGCTTAAACGGCGAGCAGTACTTC. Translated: CASSLNGEQYF.